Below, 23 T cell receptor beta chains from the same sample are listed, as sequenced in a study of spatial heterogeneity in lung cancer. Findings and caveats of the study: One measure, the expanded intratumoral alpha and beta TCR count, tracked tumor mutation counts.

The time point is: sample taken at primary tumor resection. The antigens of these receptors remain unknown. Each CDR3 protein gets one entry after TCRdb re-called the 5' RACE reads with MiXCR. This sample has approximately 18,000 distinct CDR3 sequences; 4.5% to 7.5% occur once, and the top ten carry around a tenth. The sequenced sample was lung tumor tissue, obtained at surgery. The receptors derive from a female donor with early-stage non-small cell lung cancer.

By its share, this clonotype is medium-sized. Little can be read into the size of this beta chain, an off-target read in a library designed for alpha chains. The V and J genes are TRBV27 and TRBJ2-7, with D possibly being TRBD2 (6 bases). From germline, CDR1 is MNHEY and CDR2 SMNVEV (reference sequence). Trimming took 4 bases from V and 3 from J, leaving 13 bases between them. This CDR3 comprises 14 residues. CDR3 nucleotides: TGTGCCAGCAGTTCCTTGGGAGGAGGCTACGAGCAGTACTTC. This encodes CASSSLGGGYEQYF.

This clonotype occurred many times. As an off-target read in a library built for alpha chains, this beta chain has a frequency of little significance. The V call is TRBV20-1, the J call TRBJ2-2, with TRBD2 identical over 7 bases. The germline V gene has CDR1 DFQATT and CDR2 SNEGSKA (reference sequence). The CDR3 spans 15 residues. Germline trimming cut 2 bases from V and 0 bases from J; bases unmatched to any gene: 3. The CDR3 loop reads CSARWSGANTGELFF. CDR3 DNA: TGCAGTGCTAGATGGAGCGGGGCGAACACCGGGGAGCTGTTTTTT.

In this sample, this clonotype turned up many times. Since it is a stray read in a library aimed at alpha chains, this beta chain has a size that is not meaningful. The CDR3 coding sequence is TGTGCCACCCAGGGTGGGAGGACGAACACCGGGGAGCTGTTTTTT. This sequence encodes CATQGGRTNTGELFF. The chain employs TRBV6-1 and TRBJ2-2; a possible D gene is TRBD2 (6 bases). Trimming took off 10 bases at V and 0 bases at J, with 15 bases between the two ends. Germline-derived CDR1 and CDR2 are MNHNS and SASEGT. The CDR3 length is 15 residues.

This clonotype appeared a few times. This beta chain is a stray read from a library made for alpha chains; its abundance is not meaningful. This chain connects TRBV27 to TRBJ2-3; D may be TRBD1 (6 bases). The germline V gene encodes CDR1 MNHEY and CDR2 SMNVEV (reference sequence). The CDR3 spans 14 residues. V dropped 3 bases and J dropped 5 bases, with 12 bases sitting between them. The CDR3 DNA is TGTGCCAGCAGTTTTTCCCCCAGGGGAGATACGCAGTATTTT. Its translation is CASSFSPRGDTQYF.

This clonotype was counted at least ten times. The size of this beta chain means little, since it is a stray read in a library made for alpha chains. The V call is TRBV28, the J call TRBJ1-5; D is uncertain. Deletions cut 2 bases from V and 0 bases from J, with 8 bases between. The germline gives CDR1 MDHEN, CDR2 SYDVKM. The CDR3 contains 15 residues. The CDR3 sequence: CASSLVGNSNQPQHF. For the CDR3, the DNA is TGTGCCAGCAGTTTAGTGGGGAATAGCAATCAGCCCCAGCATTTT. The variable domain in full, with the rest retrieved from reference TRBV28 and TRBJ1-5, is DVKVTQSSRYLVKRTGEKVFLECVQDMDHENMFWYRQDPGLGLRLIYFSYDVKMKEKGDIPEGYSVSREKKERFSLILESASTNQTSMYLCASSLVGNSNQPQHFGDGTRLSIL.

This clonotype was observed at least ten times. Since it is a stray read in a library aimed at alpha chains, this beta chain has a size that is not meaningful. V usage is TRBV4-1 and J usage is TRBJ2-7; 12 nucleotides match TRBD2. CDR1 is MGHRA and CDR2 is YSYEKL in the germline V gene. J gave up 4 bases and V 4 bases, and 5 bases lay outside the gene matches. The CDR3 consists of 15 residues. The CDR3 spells CASSLGLAGLYEQYF. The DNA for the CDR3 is TGCGCCAGCAGCCTTGGACTAGCGGGACTATACGAGCAGTACTTC.

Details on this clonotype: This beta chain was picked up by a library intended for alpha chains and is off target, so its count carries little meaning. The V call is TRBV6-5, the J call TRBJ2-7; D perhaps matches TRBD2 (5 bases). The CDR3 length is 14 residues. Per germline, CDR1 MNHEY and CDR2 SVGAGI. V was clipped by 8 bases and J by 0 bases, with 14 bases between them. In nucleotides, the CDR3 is TGTGCCAGCGGCGGGCATGCTTCCTCCTACGAGCAGTACTTC. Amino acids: CASGGHASSYEQYF.

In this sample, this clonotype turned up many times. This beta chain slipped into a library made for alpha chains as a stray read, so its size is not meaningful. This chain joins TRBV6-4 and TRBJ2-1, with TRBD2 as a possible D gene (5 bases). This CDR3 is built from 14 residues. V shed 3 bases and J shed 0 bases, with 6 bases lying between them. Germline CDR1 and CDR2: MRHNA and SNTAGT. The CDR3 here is CASSEAGSYNEQFF. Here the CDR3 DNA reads TGTGCCAGCAGTGAGGCGGGCTCCTACAATGAGCAGTTCTTC.

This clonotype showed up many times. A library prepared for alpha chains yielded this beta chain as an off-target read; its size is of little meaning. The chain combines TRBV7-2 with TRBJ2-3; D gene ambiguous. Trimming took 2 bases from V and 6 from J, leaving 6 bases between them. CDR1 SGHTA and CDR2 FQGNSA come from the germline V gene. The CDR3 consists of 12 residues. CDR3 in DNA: TGTGCCAGCAGCTTATTTCCCGATACGCAGTATTTT. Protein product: CASSLFPDTQYF.

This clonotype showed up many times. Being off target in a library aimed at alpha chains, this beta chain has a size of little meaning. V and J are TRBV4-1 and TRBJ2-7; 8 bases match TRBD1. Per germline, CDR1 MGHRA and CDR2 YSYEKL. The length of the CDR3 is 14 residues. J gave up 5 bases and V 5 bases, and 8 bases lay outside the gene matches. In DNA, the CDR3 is TGCGCCAGCAGCGCCCGGACAGGGTCCCACGAGCAGTACTTC. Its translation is CASSARTGSHEQYF.

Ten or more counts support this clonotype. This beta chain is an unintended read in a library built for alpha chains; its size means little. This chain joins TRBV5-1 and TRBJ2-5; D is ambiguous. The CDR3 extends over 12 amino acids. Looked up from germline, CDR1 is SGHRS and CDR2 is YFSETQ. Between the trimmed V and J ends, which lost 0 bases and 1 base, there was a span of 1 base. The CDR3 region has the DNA TGCGCCAGCAGCTTGGCCCAAGAGACCCAGTACTTC. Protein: CASSLAQETQYF.

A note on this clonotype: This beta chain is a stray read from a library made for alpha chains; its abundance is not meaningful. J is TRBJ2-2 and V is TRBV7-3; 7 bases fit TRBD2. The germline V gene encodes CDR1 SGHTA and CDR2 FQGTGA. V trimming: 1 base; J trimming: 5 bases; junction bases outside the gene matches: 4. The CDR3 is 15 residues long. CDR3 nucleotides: TGTGCCAGCAGCTTAAACGAGGGACTAACCGGGGAGCTGTTTTTT. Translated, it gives CASSLNEGLTGELFF.

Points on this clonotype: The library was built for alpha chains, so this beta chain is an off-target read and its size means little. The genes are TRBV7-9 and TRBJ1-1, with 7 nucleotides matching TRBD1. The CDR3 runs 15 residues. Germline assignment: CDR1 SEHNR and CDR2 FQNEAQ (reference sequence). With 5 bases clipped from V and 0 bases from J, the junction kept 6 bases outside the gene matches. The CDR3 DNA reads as TGTGCCAGCAGCATACAGACAGGGCTGAACACTGAAGCTTTCTTT. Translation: CASSIQTGLNTEAFF. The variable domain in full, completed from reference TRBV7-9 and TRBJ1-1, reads DTGVSQNPRHKITKRGQNVTFRCDPISEHNRLYWYRQTLGQGPEFLTYFQNEAQLEKSRLLSDRFSAERPKGSFSTLEIQRTEQGDSAMYLCASSIQTGLNTEAFFGQGTRLTVV.

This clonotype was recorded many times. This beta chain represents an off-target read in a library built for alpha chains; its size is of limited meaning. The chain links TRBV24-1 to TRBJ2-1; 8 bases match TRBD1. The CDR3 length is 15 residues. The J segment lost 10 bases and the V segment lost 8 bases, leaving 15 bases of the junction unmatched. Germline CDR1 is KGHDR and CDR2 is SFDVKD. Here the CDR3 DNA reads TGTGCCACCAACCGGCCCGGGACAGGCAATGGGGAGCAGTTCTTC. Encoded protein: CATNRPGTGNGEQFF.

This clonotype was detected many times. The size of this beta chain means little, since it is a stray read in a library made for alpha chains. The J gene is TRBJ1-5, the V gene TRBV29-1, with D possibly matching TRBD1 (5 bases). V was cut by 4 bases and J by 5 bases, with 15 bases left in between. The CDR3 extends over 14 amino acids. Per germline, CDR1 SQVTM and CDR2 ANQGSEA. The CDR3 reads CSVAASGRDQPQHF. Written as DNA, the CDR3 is TGCAGCGTTGCAGCCTCAGGGAGAGATCAGCCCCAGCATTTT.

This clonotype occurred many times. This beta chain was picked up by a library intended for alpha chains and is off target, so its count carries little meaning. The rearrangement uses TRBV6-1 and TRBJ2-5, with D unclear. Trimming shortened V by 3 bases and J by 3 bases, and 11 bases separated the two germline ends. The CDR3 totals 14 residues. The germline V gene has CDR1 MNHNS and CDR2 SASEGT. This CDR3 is CASSDLASKETQYF. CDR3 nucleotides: TGTGCCAGCAGTGATTTGGCCAGCAAAGAGACCCAGTACTTC.

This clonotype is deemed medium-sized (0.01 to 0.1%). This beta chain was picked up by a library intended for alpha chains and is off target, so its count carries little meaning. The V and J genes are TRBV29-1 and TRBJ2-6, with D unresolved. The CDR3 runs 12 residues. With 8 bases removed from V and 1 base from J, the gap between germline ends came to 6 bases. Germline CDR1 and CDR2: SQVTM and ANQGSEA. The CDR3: CSFVSGANVLTF. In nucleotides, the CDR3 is TGCAGCTTTGTTTCTGGGGCCAACGTCCTGACTTTC.

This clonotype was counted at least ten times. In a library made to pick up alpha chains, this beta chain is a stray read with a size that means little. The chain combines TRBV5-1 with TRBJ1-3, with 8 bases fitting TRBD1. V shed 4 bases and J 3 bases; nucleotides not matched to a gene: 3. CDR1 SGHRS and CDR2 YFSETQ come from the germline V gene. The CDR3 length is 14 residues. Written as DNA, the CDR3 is TGCGCCAGCAGCCCAGGACAGGGTGGAAACACCATATATTTT. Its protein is CASSPGQGGNTIYF.

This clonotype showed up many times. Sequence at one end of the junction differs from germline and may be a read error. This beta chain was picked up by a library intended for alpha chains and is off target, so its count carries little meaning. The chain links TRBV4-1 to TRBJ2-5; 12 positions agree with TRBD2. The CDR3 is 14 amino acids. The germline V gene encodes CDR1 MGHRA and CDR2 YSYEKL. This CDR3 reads CASSQEASGRAGHF. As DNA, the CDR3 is TGCGCCAGCAGCCAAGAGGCTAGCGGGAGGGCCGGGCACTTC.

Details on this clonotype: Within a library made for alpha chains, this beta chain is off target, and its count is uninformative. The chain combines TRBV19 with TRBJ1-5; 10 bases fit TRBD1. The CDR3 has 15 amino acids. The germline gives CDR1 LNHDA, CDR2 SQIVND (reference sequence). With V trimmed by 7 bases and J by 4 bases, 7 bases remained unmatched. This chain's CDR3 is CASTPRGQGNQPQHF. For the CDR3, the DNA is TGTGCCAGTACCCCCCGGGGACAGGGGAATCAGCCCCAGCATTTT.

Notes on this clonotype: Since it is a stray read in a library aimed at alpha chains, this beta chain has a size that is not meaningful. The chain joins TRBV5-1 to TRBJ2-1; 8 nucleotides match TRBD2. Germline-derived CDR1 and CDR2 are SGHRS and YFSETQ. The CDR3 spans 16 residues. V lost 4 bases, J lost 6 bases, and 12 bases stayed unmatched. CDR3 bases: TGCGCCAGCAGCCCTGTTCCTAGCGGGCGATCCAATGAGCAGTTCTTC. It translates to CASSPVPSGRSNEQFF.

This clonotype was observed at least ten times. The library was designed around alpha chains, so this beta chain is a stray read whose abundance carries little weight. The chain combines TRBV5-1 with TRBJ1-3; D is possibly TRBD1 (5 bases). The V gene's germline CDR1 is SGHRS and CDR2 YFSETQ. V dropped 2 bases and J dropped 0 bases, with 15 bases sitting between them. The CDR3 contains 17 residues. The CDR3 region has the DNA TGCGCCAGCAGCTTAGGGACTTTGAGAGACTCTGGAAACACCATATATTTT. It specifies CASSLGTLRDSGNTIYF.

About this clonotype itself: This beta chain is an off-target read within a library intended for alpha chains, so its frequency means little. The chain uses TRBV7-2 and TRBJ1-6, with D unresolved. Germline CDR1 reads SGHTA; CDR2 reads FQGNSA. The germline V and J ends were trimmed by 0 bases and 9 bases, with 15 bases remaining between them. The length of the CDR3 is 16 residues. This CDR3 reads CASSLAGLDPSSPLHF. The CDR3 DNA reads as TGTGCCAGCAGCTTAGCAGGGTTGGACCCTAGTTCACCCCTCCACTTT.